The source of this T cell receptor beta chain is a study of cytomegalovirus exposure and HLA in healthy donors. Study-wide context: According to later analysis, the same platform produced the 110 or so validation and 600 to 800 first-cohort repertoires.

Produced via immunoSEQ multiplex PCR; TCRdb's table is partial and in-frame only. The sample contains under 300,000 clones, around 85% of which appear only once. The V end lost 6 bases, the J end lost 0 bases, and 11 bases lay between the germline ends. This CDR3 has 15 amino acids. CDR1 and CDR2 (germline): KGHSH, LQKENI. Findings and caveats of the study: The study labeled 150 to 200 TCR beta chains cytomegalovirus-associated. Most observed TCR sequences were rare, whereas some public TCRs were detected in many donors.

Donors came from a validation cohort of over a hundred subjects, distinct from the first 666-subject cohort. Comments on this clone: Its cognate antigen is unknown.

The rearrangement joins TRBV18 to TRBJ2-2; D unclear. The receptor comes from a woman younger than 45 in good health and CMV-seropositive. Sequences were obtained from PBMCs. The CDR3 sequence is CASSRTVANTGELFF. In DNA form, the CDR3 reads TGTGCCAGCTCTCGCACAGTCGCGAACACCGGGGAGCTGTTTTTT.